These T cell receptor beta chains were read from a single sample in a study of cytotoxic CD8 clonotypes in ibrutinib-treated CLL. Method: immunoSEQ multiplex PCR; TCRdb's copy keeps in-frame clones and lacks some. Among about 160,000 clones listed, approximately 91% were seen once. Sequenced here: PBMCs, sampled at disease progression, from a patient treated with ibrutinib. The receptors were gathered from a human donor with chronic lymphocytic leukemia. Each CDR3 is given with its conserved first and last residue. D genes are given only for firm matches. Only some rows state a clone size, as once, few, many or a class for expanded clones.

TRBD1 TRBJ2-7 once TRBV5-1 TGCGCCAGCAGCCAATGGACAGGTTACTACGAGCAGTACTTC CASSQWTGYYEQYF
TRBD1 TRBJ2-4 - TRBV7-8 TGTGCCAGCACCAAAACAGGGGATCTGGCCAAAAACATTCAGTACTTC CASTKTGDLAKNIQYF
- TRBJ2-7 - TRBV6-5 TGTGCCAGCAGTTACGGCAGGACCTACGAGCAGTACTTC CASSYGRTYEQYF
TRBD2 TRBJ2-3 - TRBV10-1 TGCGCCAGCAGTTGGAACCGACTAGCGTGGGGAGGGGCTGATACGCAGTATTTT CASSWNRLAWGGADTQYF
TRBD1 TRBJ1-1 - TRBV2 TGTGCCAGCAATACAGGGGTCACTGAAGCTTTCTTT CASNTGVTEAFF
- TRBJ1-1 - TRBV27 TGTGCCAGCTTTAACCTCAGAGGGAACACTGAAGCTTTCTTT CASFNLRGNTEAFF
TRBD2 TRBJ2-3 - TRBV29-1 TGCAGCGTCACCCCCAGGACTAGCGGGGGGAGCACAGATACGCAGTATTTT CSVTPRTSGGSTDTQYF
- TRBJ1-5 - TRBV27 TGTGCCAGCAGTTCGGGCCAAACAGGCAATCAGCCCCAGCATTTT CASSSGQTGNQPQHF
- TRBJ2-3 - TRBV28 TGTGCCAGCAGTTCGGGGGGACAGGAGGCCTGGGGCACAGATACGCAGTATTTT CASSSGGQEAWGTDTQYF
- TRBJ1-2 - TRBV9 TGTGCCAGCAGCAGACTGGACAGTAACTATGGCTACACCTTC CASSRLDSNYGYTF
- TRBJ2-1 - TRBV7-2 TGTGCCAGCAGCTTAGTTTCGGGCCCCCCCAATGAGCAGTTCTTC CASSLVSGPPNEQFF
TRBD1 TRBJ2-1 - TRBV13 TGTGCCAGCAGCTTAGTAGTCGTACAGGGGGACTACAATGAGCAGTTCTTC CASSLVVVQGDYNEQFF
- TRBJ2-3 - TRBV11-3 TGTGCCAGCAGCCCACTTGCCGGGGGATACACAGATACGCAGTATTTT CASSPLAGGYTDTQYF
- TRBJ2-3 - TRBV6-5 TGTGCCAGCAGTTACGTGGGGGGCACAGATACGCAGTATTTT CASSYVGGTDTQYF
- TRBJ1-1 - TRBV19 TGTGCCAGTAGTATACCCAGCATGAACACTGAAGCTTTCTTT CASSIPSMNTEAFF
- TRBJ2-3 - TRBV30 TGTGCCTGGAGTGTAAACACAGATACGCAGTATTTT CAWSVNTDTQYF
- TRBJ2-5 - TRBV13 TGTGCCAGCAGCCACAGGACAGTAGAAGAGACCCAGTACTTC CASSHRTVEETQYF
- TRBJ1-1 - TRBV30 TGTGCCTGGGGCGCCGGGGTATCCACTGAAGCTTTCTTT CAWGAGVSTEAFF
- TRBJ1-1 - TRBV9 TGTGCCAGCAGCGTAGCTCTCAGGGGCACTGAAGCTTTCTTT CASSVALRGTEAFF
- TRBJ1-1 - TRBV4-1 TGCGCCAGCAGCCGAGTACGGGGCACTGAAGCTTTCTTT CASSRVRGTEAFF
- TRBJ2-3 - TRBV7-6 TGTGCCAGCAGCAAGACTAGTGAAACAGATACGCAGTATTTT CASSKTSETDTQYF
TRBD1 TRBJ1-4 - TRBV5-1 TGCGCCAGCAGCCCTGGACAGGGCCCTAATGAAAAACTGTTTTTT CASSPGQGPNEKLFF
- TRBJ1-2 few TRBV6-1 TGTGCCAGCAGTGACTTCTATGGCTACACCTTC CASSDFYGYTF
TRBD1 TRBJ1-2 - TRBV30 TGTGCCTGGAGCCCCGGGACAGGGTATGGCTACACCTTC CAWSPGTGYGYTF
- TRBJ2-5 - TRBV19 TGTGCCAGTAGTATCGGGACGGCCTATGTAGAGACCCAGTACTTC CASSIGTAYVETQYF
- TRBJ1-2 - TRBV15 TGTGCCACCAGCAGTGGGGGGTTGCAGACAGGCTCACTTGAATCCCGATATGGCTACACCTTC CATSSGGLQTGSLESRYGYTF
- TRBJ1-2 - TRBV19 TGTGCCAGTAGTAGCGCAGGGGATGCTAACTATGGCTACACCTTC CASSSAGDANYGYTF
TRBD2 TRBJ2-7 - TRBV11-3 TGTGCCAGCAGCTTGGGTATGGGGGGACGCGGGAGGACTACCTACGAGCAGTACTTC CASSLGMGGRGRTTYEQYF
- TRBJ2-7 - TRBV10-3 TGTGCCATCAGTGAGTCGGGTCCGAGCTCCTACGAGCAGTACTTC CAISESGPSSYEQYF
- TRBJ1-4 - TRBV10-3 TGTGCCATACAGGGAGCAACTAATGAAAAACTGTTTTTT CAIQGATNEKLFF
- TRBJ1-4 - TRBV11-2 TGTGCCAGCAGCCCTAGGGTTGGGCAGGCACAAGACGATAATGAAAAACTGTTTTTT CASSPRVGQAQDDNEKLFF